This T cell receptor beta chain emerged from a study of PD-1 blockade in mismatch repair-deficient tumors. General observations from the study: Tumor-resident clones, often absent from pretreatment blood, expanded after pembrolizumab and then contracted. About 4.5% of the roughly 150 peptide-expanded blood TCRs were also found in tumor.

This CDR3 region has 14 residues. Germline CDR1 and CDR2: SGHRS and YFSETQ. J gave up 5 bases and V 5 bases, and 6 bases lay outside the gene matches. The time point here: roughly 10-day in vitro stimulation with candidate neoantigen peptide 2. Cells were stimulated 10 days with each of roughly seven ELISpot-reactive neoantigens. Baseline for clone expansion was a parallel culture with no peptide. Points on this clone: The antigen is undetermined.

Method: immunoSEQ multiplex PCR; TCRdb's copy keeps in-frame clones and lacks some. The profile shows approximately 9,800 clones, about 86% of them singletons. The V gene is TRBV5-1, the J gene TRBJ2-7; TRBD1 matches 11 bases. This receptor was obtained from an adult with mismatch repair-deficient cancer. The specimen was cells cultured in vitro, collected from a patient treated with pembrolizumab. The CDR3, as DNA: TGCGCCAGCAGGCAGAGGACAGGGGGCGACGAGCAGTACTTC. It translates to CASRQRTGGDEQYF.